The clone carrying this TCR beta chain was counted at least ten times. Its antigen is not identified. It was with unique molecular identifiers that the TCRbeta library was prepared. From the PCR reads, TCRdb called clonotypes with MiXCR, one entry per CDR3 protein. The sample carries about 200,000 distinct CDR3 sequences, roughly 6% recorded once. The V end was cut by 1 base, the J end by 1 base, with 4 bases between. The CDR3 is made up of 14 amino acids. Germline CDR1 is SGHTA and CDR2 is FQGTGA. The data were obtained in a study of T-cell reconstitution after alpha-beta-depleted transplantation in children. General study points: One year after transplant, T-cell counts and diversity came mostly from newly produced T cells. Surviving thymic progenitors and recipient T cells were the source of high TCRbeta diversity at day 60 in some patients.

This sequence originates from a girl under three years old with combined immunodeficiency, due to receive a stem cell transplant. The chain recombines TRBV7-3 with TRBJ2-2; D ambiguous. Sequenced material: PBMCs, taken before TCRalphabeta/CD19-depleted stem cell transplant. CDR3 nucleotide sequence: TGTGCCAGCAGCTTAAACAGGAACACCGGGGAGCTGTTTTTT. Encoded protein: CASSLNRNTGELFF.